Following are 22 T cell receptor beta chains from one sample sequenced in a study of OX40 agonist ivuxolimab in advanced cancers. Sequencing was performed with immunoSEQ multiplex PCR; in TCRdb, only in-frame clones are kept and a portion is missing. The sample carries tens of thousands of clones, about 87% recorded once. This specimen was CD4+ or CD8+ T cells sorted from blood, taken in a trial of the OX40 agonist ivuxolimab. The receptor set was obtained from an adult with an advanced solid tumor such as melanoma, head and neck, liver or kidney cancer.

V is TRBV28 and J is TRBJ1-2, with D perhaps TRBD1 (6 bases). The CDR3 loop spans 13 amino acids. The germline V gene encodes CDR1 MDHEN and CDR2 SYDVKM. V shed 5 bases and J shed 5 bases, with 12 bases lying between them. This chain's CDR3 is CASSTTGPYGYTF. In nucleotides, the CDR3 is TGTGCCAGCAGTACGACAGGACCTTATGGCTACACCTTC.

The V gene is TRBV19, the J gene TRBJ1-6; 8 bases align to TRBD1. CDR3 length: 15 amino acids. Germline V gives CDR1 LNHDA, CDR2 SQIVND (reference sequence). The trim removed 8 bases at V and 7 bases at J, leaving 10 bases unmatched. The CDR3 nucleotides are TGTGCCAGTCAGCACCCCACAGGGGGAAATTCACCCCTCCACTTT. It specifies CASQHPTGGNSPLHF.

This clone was observed a few times. The V gene is TRBV18, the J gene TRBJ1-5; D is undetermined. Per the germline V gene, CDR1 is KGHSH and CDR2 is LQKENI. This CDR3 is built from 14 residues. V gave up 2 bases and J gave up 0 bases, with 5 bases separating them. The CDR3 DNA reads TGTGCCAGCTCACCAACCCATAGCAATCAGCCCCAGCATTTT. It encodes CASSPTHSNQPQHF.

V gene TRBV13 combines with J gene TRBJ2-3; D gene unclear. Trimming stripped 5 bases from V and 0 bases from J, with 15 bases between. Germline CDR1 and CDR2: PRHDT and FYEKMQ (reference sequence). The CDR3 sequence is 16 residues long. The CDR3, as DNA: TGTGCCAGCAGCGTACAAGGGTCCTCTAGCACAGATACGCAGTATTTT. Protein: CASSVQGSSSTDTQYF.

The table lists this clone with a few counts. The chain carries TRBV7-6 and TRBJ1-6; D is undetermined. V was clipped by 1 base and J by 5 bases, with 12 bases between them. This CDR3 is 16 amino acids long. In germline, CDR1 is SGHVS, CDR2 FNYEAQ. Here the CDR3 reads CASSLEAPKNNSPLHF. For the CDR3, the DNA is TGTGCCAGCAGCTTAGAGGCCCCAAAGAATAATTCACCCCTCCACTTT.

The chain employs TRBV28 and TRBJ2-3; 7 nucleotides line up with TRBD2. The CDR3 contains 15 residues. V dropped 4 bases and J dropped 2; count of bases not matched to a gene: 6. From germline, CDR1 is MDHEN and CDR2 SYDVKM. The CDR3 sequence: CASSWTSGNTDTQYF. The CDR3 bases are TGTGCCAGCAGTTGGACTAGTGGTAACACAGATACGCAGTATTTT.

The V call is TRBV6-1, the J call TRBJ2-2, with 7 bases fitting TRBD1. From germline, CDR1 is MNHNS and CDR2 SASEGT. The V and J ends lost 7 bases and 3 bases, in that order; junction bases with no gene match: 5. The CDR3 has 14 amino acids. CDR3 protein: CASNRGQDTGELFF. The CDR3 DNA reads as TGTGCCAGCAATAGGGGGCAAGACACCGGGGAGCTGTTTTTT.

V gene TRBV5-6 combines with J gene TRBJ1-1; D unclear. V was clipped by 4 bases and J by 0 bases, with 10 bases between them. This CDR3 is 14 amino acids long. Germline lookup yields CDR1 SGHDT and CDR2 YYEEEE. The CDR3 loop is CASSRIWLNTEAFF. In DNA, the CDR3 is TGTGCCAGCAGCAGGATATGGTTGAACACTGAAGCTTTCTTT.

The chain carries TRBV11-1 and TRBJ2-3; TRBD2 matches 7 bases. The germline V gene has CDR1 SGHAT and CDR2 FQDESV (reference sequence). V dropped 5 bases and J dropped 2; count of bases not matched to a gene: 4. The CDR3 runs to 14 residues. The CDR3 protein is CASSPGGTTDTQYF. The DNA for the CDR3 is TGTGCCAGCAGCCCCGGGGGGACCACAGATACGCAGTATTTT. The full variable domain, rest sourced from reference TRBV11-1 and TRBJ2-3, is EAEVAQSPRYKITEKSQAVAFWCDPISGHATLYWYRQILGQGPELLVQFQDESVVDDSQLPKDRFSAERLKGVDSTLKIQPAELGDSAMYLCASSPGGTTDTQYFGPGTRLTVL.

J is TRBJ2-1 and V is TRBV5-4; weak D call: TRBD1 (5 bases). CDR1 is SGHNT, CDR2 YYREEE, per germline (reference sequence). Between the trimmed V and J ends, which lost 0 bases and 4 bases, there was a span of 11 bases. CDR3 length: 15 amino acids. The CDR3 nucleotides are TGTGCCAGCAGCTTGGCCCAGGGTACTTACAATGAGCAGTTCTTC. Its translation is CASSLAQGTYNEQFF.

The chain links TRBV2 to TRBJ1-5; D may be TRBD1 (5 bases). The CDR3 contains 14 residues. Germline V gene lookup returns CDR1 SNHLY and CDR2 FYNNEI. V gave up 5 bases and J gave up 3 bases, with 11 bases separating them. In DNA form, the CDR3 reads TGTGCCAGCAGTTCGCAGGGTCTCAATCAGCCCCAGCATTTT. Protein sequence: CASSSQGLNQPQHF. The full variable domain, with the rest looked up from reference TRBV2 and TRBJ1-5, is EPEVTQTPSHQVTQMGQEVILRCVPISNHLYFYWYRQILGQKVEFLVSFYNNEISEKSEIFDDQFSVERPDGSNFTLKIRSTKLEDSAMYFCASSSQGLNQPQHFGDGTRLSIL.

The chain joins TRBV25-1 to TRBJ2-2; possibly TRBD1 for D (5 bases). Germline CDR1 and CDR2: MGHDK and SYGVNS. The CDR3 runs to 14 residues. The germline V and J ends were trimmed by 8 bases and 0 bases, with 10 bases remaining between them. In DNA form, the CDR3 reads TGTGCCAGCCACGGACAAGCGAACACCGGGGAGCTGTTTTTT. Residues: CASHGQANTGELFF.

The V call is TRBV27, the J call TRBJ1-1; possibly TRBD1 for D (6 bases). The V gene lost 3 bases and the J gene lost 6 bases, with 11 bases spanning the gap. This CDR3 has 13 amino acids. Germline values: CDR1 MNHEY, CDR2 SMNVEV (reference sequence). The CDR3 spells CASSFLQGSEAFF. The CDR3 DNA follows: TGTGCCAGCAGTTTCTTACAGGGATCTGAAGCTTTCTTT.

The CDR3 loop is CASSLGTGSDIQYF. The CDR3 bases are TGCGCCAGCAGCCTGGGGACAGGGTCGGACATTCAGTACTTC. This rearrangement joins TRBV5-1 to TRBJ2-4, with 9 nucleotides matching TRBD1. This CDR3 is built from 14 residues. The germline CDR1 and CDR2 sequences are SGHRS and YFSETQ. V gave up 4 bases and J gave up 8 bases; unmatched junction bases: 7.

This clone was seen once. CDR3 in DNA: TGTGCCAGCATTTTACACCTAGACGGGGAGCTGTTTTTT. This encodes CASILHLDGELFF. The rearrangement uses TRBV6-1 and TRBJ2-2; D is undetermined. CDR1 is MNHNS and CDR2 is SASEGT in the germline V gene. The CDR3 loop spans 13 amino acids. V lost 7 bases, J lost 7 bases, and 13 bases lay in between.

The chain carries TRBV4-1 and TRBJ2-3; TRBD2 agrees at 10 bases. V gave up 2 bases and J gave up 5 bases; unmatched junction bases: 10. Germline V gives CDR1 MGHRA, CDR2 YSYEKL. This CDR3 has 17 amino acids. The CDR3 is CASSQRPLAGEKDTQYF. The CDR3 DNA reads TGCGCCAGCAGCCAAAGACCCCTAGCGGGGGAAAAAGATACGCAGTATTTT.

The V call is TRBV5-1, the J call TRBJ2-5, with 15 bases fitting TRBD2. The CDR3 sequence is 14 residues long. CDR1 and CDR2 (germline): SGHRS, YFSETQ. The trim removed 4 bases at V and 5 bases at J, leaving 0 bases unmatched. In DNA, the CDR3 is TGCGCCAGCAGCGGGACTAGCGGGAGGGAGACCCAGTACTTC. The encoded protein is CASSGTSGRETQYF.

This chain connects TRBV7-8 to TRBJ2-1; D may be TRBD1 (5 bases). Trimming left V 1 base short and J 2 bases short, with 9 bases between. Germline V lookup: CDR1 SGHVS, CDR2 FQNEAQ. There are 15 residues in the CDR3. This CDR3 reads CASSLVSGPYNEQFF. DNA of the CDR3: TGTGCCAGCAGCTTAGTTTCAGGGCCCTACAATGAGCAGTTCTTC.

A note on this clone: One end of the junction fails to match germline, which may point to a read error. This rearrangement joins TRBV7-8 to TRBJ2-5; possibly TRBD2 for D (6 bases). This CDR3 contains 14 residues. Germline V lookup: CDR1 SGHVS, CDR2 FQNEAQ. The CDR3 here is CASSKRAGGESQYF. Here the CDR3 DNA reads TGTGCCAGCAGCAAAAGGGCGGGCGGGGAGAGCCAGTACTTC.

Of note for this clone: The limits of the CDR3 on the DNA are not certain, so only TCRdb's listed CDR3 is given. The chain combines TRBV2 with TRBJ1-1. The germline gives CDR1 SNHLY, CDR2 FYNNEI. The CDR3 comprises 12 residues, both ends counted. The CDR3 sequence: CASSERTLKLSF.

The chain links TRBV6-5 to TRBJ2-5; D gene unclear. Deletions cut 0 bases from V and 5 bases from J, with 10 bases between. The CDR3 totals 14 residues. Germline CDR1 is MNHEY and CDR2 is SVGAGI. CDR3 DNA sequence: TGTGCCAGCAGTTACTCAAGTAATGGGGAGACCCAGTACTTC. This translates into CASSYSSNGETQYF.

The V and J genes are TRBV6-1 and TRBJ1-5; D remains ambiguous. Germline CDR1 MNHNS, CDR2 SASEGT. The V end was cut by 7 bases, the J end by 6 bases, with 19 bases between. The CDR3 sequence is 15 residues long. The CDR3 loop reads CASTSGWGTGQPQHF. CDR3 DNA: TGTGCCAGCACTTCGGGGTGGGGAACTGGTCAGCCCCAGCATTTT.